Listed below are T cell receptor beta chains from one sample, sequenced in a study of identical twins. TCRdb called the 5' RACE reads again in MiXCR, with one record for every CDR3 protein. The sample has a few hundred thousand distinct CDR3 sequences, about 10% seen once; the top ten hold 9% to 10%. Sequenced: memory T cells sorted from blood. The receptors shown here come from a man aged 50-59 years in good health. CDR3s include the opening cysteine and the closing phenylalanine or tryptophan. The order of the fields is V gene, clone size, D gene, J gene, CDR3 DNA, CDR3 protein. The D gene is left open where the match is weak. Clone size is not always given. Where it is, it says once, few, many or a class for expanded clones.

>TRBV20-1|many|.|TRBJ1-2
TGCAGTGCTTACGCTACAGACAGGAACTATGGCTACACCTTC
CSAYATDRNYGYTF
>TRBV20-1|.|TRBD1|TRBJ2-7
TGCAGTGCTAGAGATCCCGTTAGACAGGGGGCCTACGAGCAGTACTTC
CSARDPVRQGAYEQYF
>TRBV20-1|few|TRBD2|TRBJ2-5
TGCAGTGCTAGCAGACTAGCGGGGGGGGAGACCCAAGAGACCCAGTACTTC
CSASRLAGGETQETQYF
>TRBV4-3|many|TRBD1|TRBJ1-4
TGCGCCAGCAGCCAATCCTCAGGACAGGGCCCTAATGAAAAACTGTTTTTT
CASSQSSGQGPNEKLFF
>TRBV12-3/TRBV12-4|few|.|TRBJ1-1
TGTGCCAGCAGTTATGGTCAGGCTACTGAAGCTTTCTTT
CASSYGQATEAFF
>TRBV5-1|many|.|TRBJ2-7
TGCGCCAGCACCCCGGGCATGCCGGCCCACGAGCAGTACTTC
CASTPGMPAHEQYF
>TRBV6-1|.|TRBD2|TRBJ2-2
TGTGCCAGCCTGGGGGGGACCGGCACCGGGGAGCTGTTTTTT
CASLGGTGTGELFF
>TRBV5-6|.|.|TRBJ2-3
TGTGCCAGCAGCACCTGGAACACAGATACGCAGTATTTT
CASSTWNTDTQYF
>TRBV7-2|few|.|TRBJ2-7
TGTGCCAGCAGTTCGGACCGAAGTCCCTACGAGCAGTACTTC
CASSSDRSPYEQYF
>TRBV12-3/TRBV12-4|few|TRBD1|TRBJ1-1
TGTGCCAGCAGTTTACGAGGGGGCGTGAACACTGAAGCTTTCTTT
CASSLRGGVNTEAFF
>TRBV20-1|many|.|TRBJ1-6
TGCAGTGCTAGCGACAGTACCTATAATTCACCCCTCCACTTT
CSASDSTYNSPLHF
>TRBV2|few|TRBD2|TRBJ2-1
TGTGCCAGCAGTGGGGCTAGCGGCTCCTACAATGAGCAGTTCTTC
CASSGASGSYNEQFF
>TRBV5-1|many|.|TRBJ2-4
TGCGCCAGCAGCCATGTCGGGACGGCCCTAGCCAAAAACATTCAGTACTTC
CASSHVGTALAKNIQYF
>TRBV12-3/TRBV12-4|few|TRBD1|TRBJ2-7
TGTGCCAGCAGTACAAAGGGACAGGGGGCTGGCGAGCAGTACTTC
CASSTKGQGAGEQYF
>TRBV4-2|.|.|TRBJ1-4
TGTGCCAGCAGCCCTCTCGACAGTACCTTTAATGAAAAACTGTTTTTT
CASSPLDSTFNEKLFF
>TRBV4-2|.|TRBD1|TRBJ1-3
TGTGCCAGCAGCCAAGGTCCGGACAGGGCGGGAAACACCATATATTTT
CASSQGPDRAGNTIYF
>TRBV29-1|many|.|TRBJ2-1
TGCAGCGTTGCGGCTCTGGGCAATGAGCAGTTCTTC
CSVAALGNEQFF
>TRBV12-3/TRBV12-4|few|.|TRBJ2-6
TGTGCCAGCACCTCTCTCGCGGGGTGGTCTGGGGCCAACGTCCTGACTTTC
CASTSLAGWSGANVLTF
>TRBV20-1|few|.|TRBJ1-5
TGCAGTGCTTCACGACGGGGGGCTTTCAATCAGCCCCAGCATTTT
CSASRRGAFNQPQHF
>TRBV12-3/TRBV12-4|many|.|TRBJ2-1
TGTGCCAGCAGTTTCGGCAATGAGCAGTTCTTC
CASSFGNEQFF
>TRBV27|.|.|TRBJ1-6
TGTGCCAGCAGAGTTGGACGCCATTCACCCCTCCACTTT
CASRVGRHSPLHF
>TRBV6-2/TRBV6-3|many|.|TRBJ2-7
TGTGCCAGCAGTTCCCCGACAGGCCTCTCCTACGAGCAGTACTTC
CASSSPTGLSYEQYF
>TRBV5-1|many|.|TRBJ2-1
TGCGCCAGCAGCCCTGACGGGGGCTCCAATGAGCAGTTCTTC
CASSPDGGSNEQFF
>TRBV20-1|many|TRBD2|TRBJ2-7
TGCAGTGCTAGCATAGCGGGAGGTTTGTACGAGCAGTACTTC
CSASIAGGLYEQYF
>TRBV15|.|.|TRBJ2-7
TGTGCCACCAGCAAAATTCCTAGCAGCGAGCAGTACTTC
CATSKIPSSEQYF
>TRBV9|.|TRBD2|TRBJ2-3
TGTGCCAGCAGCGGACTAGCGGGGAGAAAAGATACGCAGTATTTT
CASSGLAGRKDTQYF